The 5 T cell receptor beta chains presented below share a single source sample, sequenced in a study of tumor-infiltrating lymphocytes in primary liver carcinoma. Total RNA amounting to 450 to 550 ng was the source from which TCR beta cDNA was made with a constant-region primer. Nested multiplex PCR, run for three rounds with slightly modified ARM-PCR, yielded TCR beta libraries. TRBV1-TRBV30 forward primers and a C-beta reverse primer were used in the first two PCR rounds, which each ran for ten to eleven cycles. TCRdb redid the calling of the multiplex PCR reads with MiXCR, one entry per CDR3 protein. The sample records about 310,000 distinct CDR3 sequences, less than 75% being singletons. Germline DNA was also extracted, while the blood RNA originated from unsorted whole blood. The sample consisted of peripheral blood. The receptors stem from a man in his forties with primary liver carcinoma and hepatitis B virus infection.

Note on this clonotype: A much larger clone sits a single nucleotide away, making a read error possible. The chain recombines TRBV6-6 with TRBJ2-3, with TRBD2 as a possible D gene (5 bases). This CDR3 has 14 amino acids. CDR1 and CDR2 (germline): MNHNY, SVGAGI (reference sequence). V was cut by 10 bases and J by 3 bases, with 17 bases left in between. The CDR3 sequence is CATPEAAATDTQYF. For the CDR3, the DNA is TGTGCCACCCCGGAAGCGGCCGCGACAGATACGCAGTATTTT.

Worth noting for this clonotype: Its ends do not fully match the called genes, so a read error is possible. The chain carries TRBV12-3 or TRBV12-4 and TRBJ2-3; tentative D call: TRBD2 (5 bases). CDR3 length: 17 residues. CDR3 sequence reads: CASSSTTAGSDIDTQYF. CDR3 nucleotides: TGTGCCAGCAGTTCAACTACCGCGGGTTCAGACATAGATACACAGTATTTT.

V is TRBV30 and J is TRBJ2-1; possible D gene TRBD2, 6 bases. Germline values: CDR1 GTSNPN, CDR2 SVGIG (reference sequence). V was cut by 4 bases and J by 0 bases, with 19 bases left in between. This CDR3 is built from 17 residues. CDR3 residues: CAWNPGLAASSYNEQFF. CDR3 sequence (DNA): TGTGCCTGGAATCCGGGATTAGCGGCGAGCTCCTACAATGAGCAGTTCTTC.

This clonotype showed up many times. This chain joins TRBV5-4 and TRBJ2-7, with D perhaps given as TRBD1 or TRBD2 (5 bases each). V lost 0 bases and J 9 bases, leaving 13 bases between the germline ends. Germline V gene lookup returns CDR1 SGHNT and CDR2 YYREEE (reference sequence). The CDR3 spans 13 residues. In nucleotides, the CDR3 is TGTGCCAGCAGCTTGGCCGGGGCGGTTGGGCAGTACTTC. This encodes CASSLAGAVGQYF.

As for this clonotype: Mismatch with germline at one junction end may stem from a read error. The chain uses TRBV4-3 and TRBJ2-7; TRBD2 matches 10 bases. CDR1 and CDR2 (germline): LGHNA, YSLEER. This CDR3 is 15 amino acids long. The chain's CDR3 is CVSSSSSGSSYEQYF. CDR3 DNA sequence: TGCGTCAGCAGTAGCTCTAGCGGGAGCTCCTACGAGCAGTACTTC.